These 22 T cell receptor beta chains came from one sample sequenced in a study of blood T cell repertoires in COVID-19. The data were produced by immunoSEQ multiplex PCR, yet TCRdb's version contains in-frame clones alone and is incomplete. The sample carries some 220,000 clones, approximately 87% recorded once. Sequencing input: PBMCs or T cells enriched from blood (not recorded which). All receptors derive from a woman aged 45-59 years in a cohort exposed to, infected with or recovered from COVID-19 (not recorded which).

CDR3 sequence (DNA): TGTGCCAGCAGCAAAACCGGGACCTACGAGCAGTACTTC. It translates to CASSKTGTYEQYF. V usage is TRBV7-9 and J usage is TRBJ2-7; a weak D match, TRBD2 (5 bases). Germline V gives CDR1 SEHNR, CDR2 FQNEAQ (reference sequence). The length of the CDR3 is 13 residues. Trimming pared 5 bases from V and 2 bases from J, leaving 10 bases between.

This sequence joins TRBV27 and TRBJ2-1, with 13 bases that match TRBD2. This CDR3 has 13 amino acids. Trimming removed 5 bases from V and 15 bases from J; junction bases left unmatched: 7. CDR1 and CDR2 from the germline V gene are MNHEY and SMNVEV (reference sequence). CDR3 protein: CASSIKTSGGLFF. In nucleotides, the CDR3 is TGTGCCAGCAGTATAAAGACTAGCGGGGGGCTGTTCTTC.

The chain employs TRBV29-1 and TRBJ1-4; D is unclear. In germline, CDR1 is SQVTM, CDR2 ANQGSEA. Trimming removed 5 bases at V and 5 bases at J, with 15 bases between. CDR3 length: 14 amino acids. In nucleotides, the CDR3 is TGCAGCGTTTTTGGCCCTGGAGGGAATGAAAAACTGTTTTTT. Encoded protein: CSVFGPGGNEKLFF.

This chain uses TRBV3-1 (or the pseudogene TRBV3-2) with TRBJ2-3; possibly TRBD2 for D (6 bases). The CDR3 is 16 residues long. Germline V gene lookup returns CDR1 LGHDT and CDR2 YNNKEL (reference sequence). V lost 6 bases and J 1 base, leaving 17 bases between the germline ends. The CDR3: CASRSSSAYRTDTQYF. CDR3 bases: TGTGCCAGCAGATCCTCTAGCGCGTACCGCACAGATACGCAGTATTTT.

This chain joins TRBV9 and TRBJ1-3; 8 nucleotides line up with TRBD1. Germline CDR1 and CDR2: SGDLS and YYNGEE. After removal of 3 bases from V and 5 bases from J, the junction contained 4 bases not matched to a gene. The CDR3 has 14 residues. The CDR3 sequence: CASSAGTGRNTIYF. In DNA, the CDR3 is TGTGCCAGCAGCGCTGGGACAGGCAGAAACACCATATATTTT.

This clone was seen many times. V and J are TRBV7-6 and TRBJ2-3; 8 nucleotides line up with TRBD2. V trimming: 5 bases; J trimming: 1 base; junction bases outside the gene matches: 8. CDR3 size: 16 residues. CDR1 and CDR2 (germline): SGHVS, FNYEAQ. CDR3 loop: CASSQAVSGGTDTQYF. CDR3 nucleotides: TGTGCCAGCAGCCAAGCAGTTAGCGGGGGCACAGATACGCAGTATTTT.

This sequence joins TRBV7-2 and TRBJ2-7; weak D call: TRBD1 (5 bases). The V end lost 2 bases, the J end lost 4 bases, and 12 bases lay between the germline ends. This CDR3 has 14 amino acids. Germline values: CDR1 SGHTA, CDR2 FQGNSA. The CDR3 loop reads CASSLYDSMYEQYF. The CDR3 nucleotides are TGTGCCAGCAGCTTATACGACAGTATGTACGAGCAGTACTTC.

This clone was observed a few times. V is TRBV4-3 and J is TRBJ1-5; D is uncertain. V dropped 4 bases and J dropped 0 bases, with 10 bases sitting between them. CDR1 and CDR2 from the germline V gene are LGHNA and YSLEER. The CDR3 consists of 15 residues. The CDR3, as DNA: TGCGCCAGCAGCCCCGTTTTGAGTAGCAATCAGCCCCAGCATTTT. Translation: CASSPVLSSNQPQHF.

This rearrangement joins TRBV7-9 to TRBJ1-1; D possibly corresponds to TRBD1 (6 bases). There are 14 residues in the CDR3. V was shortened by 7 bases and J by 1 base, with 13 bases between the two germline ends. The germline V gene has CDR1 SEHNR and CDR2 FQNEAQ (reference sequence). The CDR3 protein is CASTLRQANTEAFF. Written as DNA, the CDR3 is TGTGCCAGCACTCTAAGACAGGCGAACACTGAAGCTTTCTTT.

V usage is TRBV7-2 and J usage is TRBJ2-5; 7 bases match TRBD1. From germline, CDR1 is SGHTA and CDR2 FQGNSA. Trimming removed 6 bases from V and 0 bases from J; junction bases left unmatched: 7. The length of the CDR3 is 15 residues. As DNA, the CDR3 is TGTGCCAGCAGGGACCGACAGGGATACCAAGAGACCCAGTACTTC. This gives the protein CASRDRQGYQETQYF.

This clone was seen just once. The chain uses TRBV6-1 and TRBJ2-1; D is perhaps TRBD1 (5 bases). V was shortened by 0 bases and J by 1 base, with 13 bases between the two germline ends. The CDR3 sequence is 17 residues long. Looked up from germline, CDR1 is MNHNS and CDR2 is SASEGT. The CDR3 protein is CASSEALLKGSYNEQFF. CDR3 DNA: TGTGCCAGCAGTGAAGCGCTTCTGAAGGGGTCCTACAATGAGCAGTTCTTC.

The genes are TRBV7-2 and TRBJ1-3, with D uncertain. CDR1 and CDR2 from the germline V gene are SGHTA and FQGNSA. The CDR3 runs 14 residues. V lost 5 bases and J 0 bases, leaving 8 bases between the germline ends. The CDR3 nucleotides are TGTGCCAGCAGCCCACAGAGCTCTGGAAACACCATATATTTT. Its protein is CASSPQSSGNTIYF.

The chain employs TRBV29-1 and TRBJ2-1; a possible D gene is TRBD1 (5 bases). Germline CDR1 and CDR2: SQVTM and ANQGSEA. This CDR3 has 13 residues. The V end was cut by 6 bases, the J end by 7 bases, with 16 bases between. This CDR3 reads CSVHSRAMNEQFF. The CDR3 coding sequence is TGCAGCGTCCACTCCAGGGCGATGAATGAGCAGTTCTTC.

The chain combines TRBV27 with TRBJ1-2; 7 bases line up with TRBD1. Per the germline V gene, CDR1 is MNHEY and CDR2 is SMNVEV (reference sequence). V gave up 4 bases and J gave up 8 bases; unmatched junction bases: 10. CDR3 size: 14 residues. The CDR3 here is CASSSPLTGSGYTF. As DNA, the CDR3 is TGTGCCAGCAGTTCACCCTTGACAGGGTCCGGCTACACCTTC.

This clone was recorded once. This chain links TRBV7-9 with TRBJ2-1; 8 nucleotides line up with TRBD1. The CDR3 contains 17 residues. V gave up 2 bases and J gave up 6 bases; unmatched junction bases: 12. In germline, CDR1 is SEHNR, CDR2 FQNEAQ (reference sequence). The DNA of the CDR3 is TGTGCCAGCAGCTTACCCACGGCCAGGGGGCTCCTCAATGAGCAGTTCTTC. Residues: CASSLPTARGLLNEQFF.

The chain carries TRBV5-4 and TRBJ2-1; TRBD2 matches 10 bases. V lost 4 bases and J lost 9; bases outside the gene matches: 13. The CDR3 is 16 residues long. Germline V gene lookup returns CDR1 SGHNT and CDR2 YYREEE (reference sequence). As DNA, the CDR3 is TGTGCCAGCAGCACCAAAGGGGTAGCGGGGGGTATTGAGCAGTTCTTC. Translating gives CASSTKGVAGGIEQFF.

This rearrangement joins TRBV7-2 to TRBJ1-5; 9 bases are a match to TRBD1. V shed 5 bases, J shed 2 bases, and the junction held 1 base outside the gene matches. The CDR3 contains 14 residues. In germline, CDR1 is SGHTA, CDR2 FQGNSA. This CDR3 reads CASSRTGGNQPQHF. In DNA, the CDR3 is TGTGCCAGCAGCAGGACAGGGGGCAATCAGCCCCAGCATTTT.

This clone came up once. The V gene is TRBV24-1, the J gene TRBJ2-1; TRBD2 agrees at 9 bases. Unmatched junction bases numbered 15, after V lost 9 bases and J lost 7 bases. This CDR3 is built from 16 residues. Germline loops: CDR1 KGHDR, CDR2 SFDVKD. CDR3 nucleotide sequence: TGTGCCACCGGGGCCCCGACTAGCGGATCTTGGAATGAGCAGTTCTTC. Encoded protein: CATGAPTSGSWNEQFF.

DNA of the CDR3: TGCGCCAGCAGCCAAGCGACGGGGGGCGCGATGACCGGGGAGCTGTTTTTT. Residues: CASSQATGGAMTGELFF. This chain connects TRBV4-3 to TRBJ2-2; a possible D gene is TRBD2 (7 bases). The V end was cut by 1 base, the J end by 5 bases, with 17 bases between. In germline, CDR1 is LGHNA, CDR2 YSLEER. The CDR3 runs 17 residues.

As for this clone: Within the sample, other DNA sequences also encode this same CDR3. The rearrangement uses TRBV4-2 and TRBJ1-1; no definite D call. V gave up 1 base and J gave up 0 bases, with 9 bases separating them. Germline V CDR1 and CDR2: LGHNA, YNFKEQ. The CDR3 spans 15 residues. The chain's CDR3 is CASSQVPGLNTEAFF. The CDR3 bases are TGTGCCAGCAGCCAAGTTCCAGGTTTGAACACTGAAGCTTTCTTT.

The rearrangement joins TRBV29-1 to TRBJ1-1, with TRBD1 identical over 12 bases. The V segment lost 4 bases and the J segment 1 base; nucleotides outside the gene matches: 4. The CDR3 runs 15 residues. Germline CDR1 is SQVTM and CDR2 is ANQGSEA. The CDR3 loop reads CSVAGTGGANTEAFF. The CDR3 DNA is TGCAGCGTTGCCGGGACAGGGGGCGCGAACACTGAAGCTTTCTTT. Variable domain in full (rest from reference TRBV29-1 and TRBJ1-1): SAVISQKPSRDICQRGTSLTIQCQVDSQVTMMFWYRQQPGQSLTLIATANQGSEATYESGFVIDKFPISRPNLTFSTLTVSNMSPEDSSIYLCSVAGTGGANTEAFFGQGTRLTVV.

This rearrangement joins TRBV21-1 to TRBJ2-3; TRBD1 is the table's D call, not checked against the DNA. TRBV21-1 is a pseudogene. The CDR3 is 17 amino acids. The CDR3 reads CASSKVRGREDTDTQYF. CDR3 in DNA: TGTGCCAGCAGCAAAGTCAGGGGGCGAGAGGATACAGATACGCAGTATTTT.